The source of this T cell receptor beta chain is a study of control samples from healthy donors and cancer patients. Profiling relied on immunoSEQ multiplex PCR, and the TCRdb table lists in-frame clones only, not all of them. The top ten hold around 1.5% of the sample, which has around 170,000 clones, more than 80% seen once. This CDR3 has 14 amino acids. CDR1 is GTSNPN, CDR2 SVGIG, per germline (reference sequence). Germline trimming cut 1 base from V and 4 bases from J; bases unmatched to any gene: 6. What was sequenced was blood. The sequence derives from a man younger than 40 in good health. The chain carries TRBV30 and TRBJ2-5; 7 bases align to TRBD1. This CDR3 reads CAWSEVQGLETQYF. CDR3 DNA sequence: TGTGCCTGGAGTGAGGTACAGGGGCTAGAGACCCAGTACTTC.